The source of this T cell receptor (beta chain) is a study of OX40 agonist ivuxolimab in advanced cancers. Looking at the study overall: Patients were dosed intravenously with ivuxolimab at 0.01 to 10 mg/kg every 2 weeks. Earlier anti-PD-1, anti-PD-L1 or anti-CTLA-4 therapy was permitted; over 35% had received some.

Clones were read by immunoSEQ multiplex PCR, and TCRdb kept only the in-frame ones, dropping some. This sample carries about 86,000 clones, 89% of them seen once, and the ten largest clones take 0.15% to 0.2%. In this sample, this clone turned up once. The TCR comes from an adult with an advanced solid tumor such as melanoma, head and neck, liver or kidney cancer. The specimen comprised CD4+ or CD8+ T cells sorted from blood, sampled in a trial of the OX40 agonist ivuxolimab.

Here the CDR3 DNA reads TGCAGCGTCCGGCTGGGATCTGGAAACACCATATATTTT. It yields the protein CSVRLGSGNTIYF. V usage is TRBV29-1 and J usage is TRBJ1-3; D not certain. Germline CDR1 SQVTM, CDR2 ANQGSEA. This CDR3 region has 13 residues. Trimming removed 6 bases from V and 1 base from J, with 10 bases in between.